Presented here are 31 T cell receptor beta chains from one specimen sequenced in a study of cytomegalovirus exposure and HLA in healthy donors. 13 Jbeta primers and 60 Vbeta primers were used for the PCR. TCRdb's table, derived via immunoSEQ multiplex PCR, lists solely in-frame clones and lacks some. The repertoire holds around 210,000 clones, with around 83% as singletons. Sequenced sample: PBMCs. Receptors originate from a girl aged 2-10 years in good health and CMV-seronegative.

The chain uses TRBV7-9 and TRBJ1-4, with D unresolved. This CDR3 has 13 amino acids. Looked up from germline, CDR1 is SEHNR and CDR2 is FQNEAQ (reference sequence). V was cut by 2 bases and J by 5 bases, with 6 bases left in between. The CDR3 DNA reads TGTGCCAGCAGCTTAAGCGTCAATGAAAAACTGTTTTTT. It translates to CASSLSVNEKLFF.

The chain links TRBV18 to TRBJ2-7; 9 positions agree with TRBD1. Germline V gives CDR1 KGHSH, CDR2 LQKENI. The CDR3 totals 14 residues. Trimming cost V 1 base and J 6 bases; bases outside gene matches: 4. The CDR3: CASSPRQGGGEQYF. DNA for the CDR3: TGTGCCAGCTCACCACGACAGGGGGGAGGCGAGCAGTACTTC. The complete variable domain, with remaining parts taken from reference TRBV18 and TRBJ2-7, reads NAGVMQNPRHLVRRRGQEARLRCSPMKGHSHVYWYRQLPEEGLKFMVYLQKENIIDESGMPKERFSAEFPKEGPSILRIQQVVRGDSAAYFCASSPRQGGGEQYFGPGTRLTVT.

A word on this clone: The identical CDR3 is also encoded by other nucleotide sequences in the sample. The chain joins TRBV5-1 to TRBJ1-3; D gene ambiguous. In germline, CDR1 is SGHRS, CDR2 YFSETQ. V dropped 2 bases and J dropped 4 bases, with 4 bases sitting between them. The CDR3 is 12 amino acids. In nucleotides, the CDR3 is TGCGCCAGCAGCTTATCGGGAAACACCATATATTTT. Amino acids: CASSLSGNTIYF. Together with reference TRBV5-1 and TRBJ1-3, the CDR3 gives the full variable domain: KAGVTQTPRYLIKTRGQQVTLSCSPISGHRSVSWYQQTPGQGLQFLFEYFSETQRNKGNFPGRFSGRQFSNSRSEMNVSTLELGDSALYLCASSLSGNTIYFGEGSWLTVV.

The J gene is TRBJ2-7, the V gene TRBV7-6; 7 nucleotides agree with TRBD2. Trimming at V came to 4 bases and at J to 6 bases, leaving 9 bases not matched to a gene. This CDR3 is built from 14 residues. Germline V gene lookup returns CDR1 SGHVS and CDR2 FNYEAQ. The CDR3 DNA follows: TGTGCCAGCAGCTCGAGGGGAGGGGTGGGCGAGCAGTACTTC. Translated, it gives CASSSRGGVGEQYF. Full variable domain (outside the CDR3, taken from reference TRBV7-6 and TRBJ2-7): GAGVSQSPRYKVTKRGQDVALRCDPISGHVSLYWYRQALGQGPEFLTYFNYEAQQDKSGLPNDRFSAERPEGSISTLTIQRTEQRDSAMYRCASSSRGGVGEQYFGPGTRLTVT.

Comments on this clone: The same CDR3 arises from other DNA sequences in this sample as well. This chain connects TRBV7-8 to TRBJ2-7, with D perhaps matching TRBD2 (6 bases). Deletions cut 1 base from V and 1 base from J, with 8 bases between. CDR3 size: 14 residues. Germline assignment: CDR1 SGHVS and CDR2 FQNEAQ. The CDR3 DNA reads as TGTGCCAGCAGCTTAGTCGCGGGGTCCTACGAGCAGTACTTC. Translated: CASSLVAGSYEQYF.

The rearrangement links TRBV4-1 to TRBJ2-4; 10 nucleotides align to TRBD1. The CDR3 consists of 14 residues. V dropped 5 bases and J dropped 7; count of bases not matched to a gene: 5. CDR1 is MGHRA and CDR2 is YSYEKL in the germline V gene. The CDR3, as DNA: TGCGCCAGCAGCTCCAGACAGGGGGCTAACATTCAGTACTTC. Translating it yields CASSSRQGANIQYF.

The gene calls are TRBV6-5 and TRBJ2-5; 7 bases align to TRBD2. This CDR3 region has 15 residues. V was pared by 2 bases and J by 7 bases, with 10 bases of the junction left unmatched. Germline V CDR1 and CDR2: MNHEY, SVGAGI. The CDR3 region has the DNA TGTGCCAGCAGTTACCCCTCGGTAGCGGGCGGGACCCAGTACTTC. Its translation: CASSYPSVAGGTQYF.

This chain joins TRBV5-4 and TRBJ2-3; TRBD2 might be the D (5 bases). The CDR3 runs 13 residues. Germline V gene data show CDR1 as SGHNT and CDR2 as YYREEE (reference sequence). V lost 0 bases to trimming and J lost 5 bases, with 7 bases between them. CDR3: CASSLGGVDTQYF. The DNA for the CDR3 is TGTGCCAGCAGCTTGGGGGGAGTAGATACGCAGTATTTT.

The genes are TRBV20-1 and TRBJ1-1; D not resolved. CDR1 DFQATT and CDR2 SNEGSKA come from the germline V gene (reference sequence). The CDR3 length is 10 residues. The V end was cut by 3 bases, the J end by 8 bases, with 7 bases between. The CDR3 bases are TGCAGTGCTAGCGTGGAGGAAGCTTTCTTT. Residues: CSASVEEAFF.

This chain joins TRBV6-1 and TRBJ2-3; 10 nucleotides line up with TRBD2. V dropped 4 bases and J dropped 4; count of bases not matched to a gene: 8. The V gene's germline CDR1 is MNHNS and CDR2 SASEGT. The CDR3 extends over 16 amino acids. CDR3 amino acids: CASSAQLAGNADTQYF. In DNA, the CDR3 is TGTGCCAGCAGTGCGCAACTAGCGGGGAATGCAGATACGCAGTATTTT.

The DNA for the CDR3 is TGTGCCAGCAGTTTATTCCAGGGGCGGCAGTACTTC. It translates to CASSLFQGRQYF. This chain links TRBV28 with TRBJ2-7; D may be TRBD1 (6 bases). Trimming shortened V by 1 base and J by 9 bases, and 10 bases separated the two germline ends. CDR3 length: 12 amino acids. Germline CDR1 is MDHEN and CDR2 is SYDVKM.

The V and J genes are TRBV27 and TRBJ1-6; tentative D call: TRBD1 (5 bases). CDR1 and CDR2 (germline): MNHEY, SMNVEV (reference sequence). The CDR3 is 15 residues long. V was clipped by 2 bases and J by 7 bases, with 12 bases between them. This CDR3 is CASSLAQGGNSPLHF. DNA of the CDR3: TGTGCCAGCAGTTTAGCGCAGGGCGGAAATTCACCCCTCCACTTT.

V is TRBV6-5 and J is TRBJ1-2; TRBD1 is a possible D gene (5 bases). Germline V gene sequence: CDR1 MNHEY, CDR2 SVGAGI. CDR3 length: 12 residues. V was trimmed by 4 bases and J by 8 bases, leaving 11 bases between them. The CDR3 sequence is CASSSDSRGYTF. Here the CDR3 DNA reads TGTGCCAGCAGTTCCGACAGTCGGGGCTACACCTTC.

The chain uses TRBV10-1 and TRBJ2-7, with 10 nucleotides matching TRBD1. The junction had 15 bases not matched to a gene; V was cut back by 0 bases and J by 1 base. There are 20 residues in the CDR3. In germline, CDR1 is WNHNN, CDR2 SYGVQD (reference sequence). The CDR3 DNA is TGCGCCAGCAGTGAGTCGACCCGGGACAGGGGAAAATTCGGGTCCTACGAGCAGTACTTC. Translating it yields CASSESTRDRGKFGSYEQYF.

The chain links TRBV2 to TRBJ2-7; a weak D match, TRBD1 (5 bases). CDR3 length equals 11 residues. Germline CDR1 and CDR2: SNHLY and FYNNEI. Between the trimmed V and J ends, which lost 1 base and 11 bases, there was a span of 9 bases. CDR3 sequence (DNA): TGTGCCAGCAGTGAAGGGGGCAGGGAGTACTTC. This gives the protein CASSEGGREYF.

This clone appeared a few times. V is TRBV15 and J is TRBJ2-7; D is perhaps TRBD1 (6 bases). Trimming shortened V by 5 bases and J by 2 bases, and 16 bases separated the two germline ends. This CDR3 is built from 15 residues. Germline assignment: CDR1 LNHNV and CDR2 YYDKDF (reference sequence). CDR3 bases: TGTGCCACCAGCGTAGGAGTCGACAGGCCCTACGAGCAGTACTTC. Translated: CATSVGVDRPYEQYF.

This chain links TRBV2 with TRBJ1-1, with no clear D. This CDR3 has 13 residues. Trimming left V 3 bases short and J 6 bases short, with 11 bases between. The germline gives CDR1 SNHLY, CDR2 FYNNEI. CDR3 coding DNA: TGTGCCAGCAGTGATTGGGCGAATGCTGAAGCTTTCTTT. The encoded protein is CASSDWANAEAFF.

As regards this clone: The same CDR3 arises from other DNA sequences in this sample as well. V is TRBV5-1 and J is TRBJ1-1; D is unresolved. The CDR3 loop spans 14 amino acids. Germline-derived CDR1 and CDR2 are SGHRS and YFSETQ. Trimming removed 1 base at V and 0 bases at J, with 7 bases between. The CDR3 DNA sequence: TGCGCCAGCAGCTTGAATAGTTTGAACACTGAAGCTTTCTTT. It codes for CASSLNSLNTEAFF.

The gene calls are TRBV6-1 and TRBJ2-6; D call uncertain. V was shortened by 5 bases and J by 0 bases, with 8 bases between the two germline ends. CDR3 length equals 15 residues. The germline V gene has CDR1 MNHNS and CDR2 SASEGT. Here the CDR3 DNA reads TGTGCCAGCAGTATAGAGAGCTCTGGGGCCAACGTCCTGACTTTC. Its translation is CASSIESSGANVLTF.

The rearrangement joins TRBV4-1 to TRBJ2-7, with 10 bases lining up with TRBD2. Germline trimming cut 6 bases from V and 0 bases from J; bases unmatched to any gene: 5. The CDR3 extends over 15 amino acids. Germline lookup yields CDR1 MGHRA and CDR2 YSYEKL. The CDR3 sequence: CASSRTSGNSYEQYF. Written as DNA, the CDR3 is TGCGCCAGCAGTCGGACTAGCGGAAACTCCTACGAGCAGTACTTC.

V and J are TRBV5-6 and TRBJ2-1; 10 bases map to TRBD2. This CDR3 has 19 amino acids. Germline-derived CDR1 and CDR2 are SGHDT and YYEEEE. J gave up 1 base and V 0 bases, and 10 bases lay outside the gene matches. DNA of the CDR3: TGTGCCAGCAGCTTGGTCGGTCTAGCGGGGGCTAGGTCCTACAATGAGCAGTTCTTC. It specifies CASSLVGLAGARSYNEQFF.

The chain combines TRBV7-9 with TRBJ1-3; 9 bases are a match to TRBD1. The CDR3 loop spans 16 amino acids. Per germline, CDR1 SEHNR and CDR2 FQNEAQ (reference sequence). V shed 0 bases and J 4 bases; nucleotides not matched to a gene: 4. The CDR3 DNA reads TGTGCCAGCAGCTTAGCGGGACAGGGAAGAGGAAACACCATATATTTT. It codes for CASSLAGQGRGNTIYF.

The chain combines TRBV30 with TRBJ1-2; tentative D call: TRBD1 (5 bases). The CDR3 is 12 residues long. V lost 2 bases, J lost 5 bases, and 9 bases lay in between. CDR1 is GTSNPN and CDR2 is SVGIG in the germline V gene (reference sequence). The CDR3 DNA reads as TGTGCCTGGAGTACTGGGGCTTATGGCTACACCTTC. Amino acids: CAWSTGAYGYTF.

V is TRBV9 and J is TRBJ1-1; D is possibly TRBD1 (5 bases). CDR1 and CDR2 from the germline V gene are SGDLS and YYNGEE. V was shortened by 0 bases and J by 7 bases, with 10 bases between the two germline ends. There are 13 residues in the CDR3. CDR3 amino acids: CASSVGDSGEAFF. CDR3 in DNA: TGTGCCAGCAGCGTAGGCGACAGTGGTGAAGCTTTCTTT.

The rearrangement links TRBV9 to TRBJ1-1; D perhaps matches TRBD1 (6 bases). Germline values: CDR1 SGDLS, CDR2 YYNGEE. This CDR3 has 15 residues. The V and J ends lost 0 bases and 0 bases respectively, with 9 bases between them. The CDR3, as DNA: TGTGCCAGCAGCGTAGGGGGGGGGCTGAACACTGAAGCTTTCTTT. Translation: CASSVGGGLNTEAFF.

This clone has more than one count but fewer than ten. This chain links TRBV5-4 with TRBJ2-5; 7 nucleotides match TRBD2. With the DNA end fitting TRBJ2-7 better, the J assignment may be wrong. Germline-derived CDR1 and CDR2 are SGHNT and YYREEE (reference sequence). The CDR3 spans 16 residues. The chain's CDR3 is CASSSITSAGSYEQYF. CDR3 nucleotides: TGTGCCAGCAGCTCGATAACTAGCGCCGGCTCCTACGAGCAGTACTTC.

This chain joins TRBV5-1 and TRBJ1-6; tentatively, D is TRBD1 (5 bases). Per germline, CDR1 SGHRS and CDR2 YFSETQ. The CDR3 spans 17 residues. The ends were cut back, 6 bases at V and 0 bases at J, with 16 bases in the middle. The CDR3 coding sequence is TGCGCCAGCACGGCCACAGGCCTGAGCTCCTATAATTCACCCCTCCACTTT. This encodes CASTATGLSSYNSPLHF. The variable domain in full, completed from reference TRBV5-1 and TRBJ1-6, reads KAGVTQTPRYLIKTRGQQVTLSCSPISGHRSVSWYQQTPGQGLQFLFEYFSETQRNKGNFPGRFSGRQFSNSRSEMNVSTLELGDSALYLCASTATGLSSYNSPLHFGNGTRLTVT.

This chain uses TRBV6-7 with TRBJ2-7; TRBD1 is a possible D gene (6 bases). TRBV6-7 is an ORF, and what it does is uncertain. The CDR3 has 13 residues. Trimming pared 2 bases from V and 5 bases from J, leaving 10 bases between. The CDR3 nucleotides read TGTGCCAGCAGTTACCGTACAGGGAACGAGCAGTACTTC. It codes for CASSYRTGNEQYF.

The rearrangement joins TRBV5-1 to TRBJ2-5, with TRBD2 identical over 9 bases. The V gene end was trimmed by 2 bases and the J gene end by 1 base; junction bases not matched to a gene: 6. Germline CDR1 SGHRS, CDR2 YFSETQ. This CDR3 has 16 amino acids. The CDR3 protein is CASSFDGGRVQETQYF. CDR3 in DNA: TGCGCCAGCAGCTTTGATGGCGGGAGGGTCCAAGAGACCCAGTACTTC.

The genes are TRBV6-5 and TRBJ1-3; D not resolved. Germline V gene sequence: CDR1 MNHEY, CDR2 SVGAGI. CDR3 size: 15 residues. V lost 6 bases and J 4 bases, leaving 16 bases between the germline ends. The CDR3 reads CASSSKSRRGNTIYF. The CDR3 DNA reads TGTGCCAGCAGCTCCAAATCGAGGCGCGGAAACACCATATATTTT.

The gene calls are TRBV7-2 and TRBJ1-6; TRBD1 aligns across 8 bases. The V gene's germline CDR1 is SGHTA and CDR2 FQGNSA. V shed 4 bases, J shed 2 bases, and the junction held 1 base outside the gene matches. The CDR3 sequence is 15 residues long. Here the CDR3 reads CASSSGQAYNSPLHF. CDR3 bases: TGTGCCAGCAGCTCGGGACAGGCCTATAATTCACCCCTCCACTTT.